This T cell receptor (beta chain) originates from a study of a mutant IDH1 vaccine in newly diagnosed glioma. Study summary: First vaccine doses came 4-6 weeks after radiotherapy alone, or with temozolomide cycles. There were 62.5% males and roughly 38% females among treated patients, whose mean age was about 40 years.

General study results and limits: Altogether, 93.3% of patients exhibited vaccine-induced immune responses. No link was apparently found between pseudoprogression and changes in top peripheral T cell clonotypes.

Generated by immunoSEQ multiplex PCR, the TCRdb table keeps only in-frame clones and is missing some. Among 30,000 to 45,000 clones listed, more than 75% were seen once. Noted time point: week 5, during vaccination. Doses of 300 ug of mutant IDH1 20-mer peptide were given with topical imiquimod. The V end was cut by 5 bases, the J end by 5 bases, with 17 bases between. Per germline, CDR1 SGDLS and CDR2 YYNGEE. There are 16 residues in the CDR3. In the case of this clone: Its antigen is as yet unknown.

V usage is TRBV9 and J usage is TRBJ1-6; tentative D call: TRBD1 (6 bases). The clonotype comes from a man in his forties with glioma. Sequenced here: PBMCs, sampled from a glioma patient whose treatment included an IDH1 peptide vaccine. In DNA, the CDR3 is TGTGCCAGCAGTGCCCCTCCAGGGGCGGATAATTCACCCCTCCACTTT. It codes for CASSAPPGADNSPLHF.